This T cell receptor (beta chain) was observed in a study of T cells after yellow fever vaccination. This clonotype has at least ten counts. TCRdb independently ran MiXCR on the 5' RACE reads; one entry per CDR3 protein. The data show 140,000 to 150,000 distinct CDR3 sequences, just over 6.5% seen once. The CDR3 sequence is 14 residues long. In germline, CDR1 is SGHRS, CDR2 YFSETQ. V shed 4 bases and J 3 bases; nucleotides not matched to a gene: 7. The J gene is TRBJ2-7, the V gene TRBV5-1, with 7 positions matching TRBD1. This sequence was found in a man in his thirties or forties who received the YFV17D yellow fever vaccine. The sample consisted of CD4+ T cells sorted from PBMCs, taken 10 days after the yellow fever booster vaccination. The CDR3 loop reads CASSVDRELYEQYF. CDR3 nucleotides: TGCGCCAGCAGCGTTGACAGGGAACTCTACGAGCAGTACTTC.